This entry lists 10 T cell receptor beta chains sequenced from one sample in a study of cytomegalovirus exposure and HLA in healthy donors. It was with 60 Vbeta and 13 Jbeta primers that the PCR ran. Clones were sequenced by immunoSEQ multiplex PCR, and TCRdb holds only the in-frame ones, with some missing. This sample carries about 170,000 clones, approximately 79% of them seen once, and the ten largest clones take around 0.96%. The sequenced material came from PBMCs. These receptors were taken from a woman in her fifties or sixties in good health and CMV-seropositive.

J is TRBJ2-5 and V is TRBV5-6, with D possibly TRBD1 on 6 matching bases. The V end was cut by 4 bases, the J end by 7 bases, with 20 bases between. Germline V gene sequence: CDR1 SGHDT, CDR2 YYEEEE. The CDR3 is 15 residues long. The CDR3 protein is CASSPLMDSARTQYF. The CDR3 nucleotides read TGTGCCAGCAGCCCTCTCATGGACAGCGCGAGGACCCAGTACTTC. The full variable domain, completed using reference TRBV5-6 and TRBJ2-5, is DAGVTQSPTHLIKTRGQQVTLRCSPKSGHDTVSWYQQALGQGPQFIFQYYEEEERQRGNFPDRFSGHQFPNYSSELNVNALLLGDSALYLCASSPLMDSARTQYFGPGTRLLVL.

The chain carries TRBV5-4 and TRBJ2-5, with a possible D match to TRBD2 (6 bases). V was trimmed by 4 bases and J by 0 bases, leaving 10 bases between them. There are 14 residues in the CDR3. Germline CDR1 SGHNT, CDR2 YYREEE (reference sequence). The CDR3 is CASSPRGYQETQYF. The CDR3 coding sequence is TGTGCCAGCAGCCCTCGGGGGTACCAAGAGACCCAGTACTTC.

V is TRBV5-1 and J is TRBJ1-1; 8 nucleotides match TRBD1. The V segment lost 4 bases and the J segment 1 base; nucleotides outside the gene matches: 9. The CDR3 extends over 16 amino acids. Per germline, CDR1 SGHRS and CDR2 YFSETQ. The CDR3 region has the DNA TGCGCCAGCAGCCCACAGACAGGGGTGTCGAACACTGAAGCTTTCTTT. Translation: CASSPQTGVSNTEAFF.

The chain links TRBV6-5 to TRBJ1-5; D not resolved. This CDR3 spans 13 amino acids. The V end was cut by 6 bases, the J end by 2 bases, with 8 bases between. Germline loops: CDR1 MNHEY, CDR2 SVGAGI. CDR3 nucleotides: TGTGCCAGCAGGGAGCGGGGCAATCAGCCCCAGCATTTT. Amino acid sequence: CASRERGNQPQHF.

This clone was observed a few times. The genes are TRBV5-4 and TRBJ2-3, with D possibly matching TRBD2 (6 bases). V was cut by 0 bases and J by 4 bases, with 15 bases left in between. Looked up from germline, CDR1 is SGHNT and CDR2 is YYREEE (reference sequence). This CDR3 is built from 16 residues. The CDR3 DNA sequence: TGTGCCAGCAGCTTGGTCGGCGGGGTTGGGGCAGATACGCAGTATTTT. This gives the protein CASSLVGGVGADTQYF.

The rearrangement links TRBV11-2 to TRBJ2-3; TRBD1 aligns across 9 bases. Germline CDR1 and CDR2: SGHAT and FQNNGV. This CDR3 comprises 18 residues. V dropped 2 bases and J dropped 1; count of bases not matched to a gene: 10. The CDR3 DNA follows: TGTGCCAGCAGCTTATCCATGAGGACAGGGGCGGGCACAGATACGCAGTATTTT. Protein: CASSLSMRTGAGTDTQYF. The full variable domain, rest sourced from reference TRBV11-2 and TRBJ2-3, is EAGVAQSPRYKIIEKRQSVAFWCNPISGHATLYWYQQILGQGPKLLIQFQNNGVVDDSQLPKDRFSAERLKGVDSTLKIQPAKLEDSAVYLCASSLSMRTGAGTDTQYFGPGTRLTVL.

The CDR3 sequence is CAIRGQGTSNTGELFF. The CDR3 DNA is TGTGCCATTAGAGGACAGGGGACTTCGAACACCGGGGAGCTGTTTTTT. This chain links TRBV10-3 with TRBJ2-2, with TRBD1 matching over 9 bases. The CDR3 is 16 amino acids. Trimming removed 9 bases from V and 0 bases from J; junction bases left unmatched: 8. Germline V gene lookup returns CDR1 ENHRY and CDR2 SYGVKD.

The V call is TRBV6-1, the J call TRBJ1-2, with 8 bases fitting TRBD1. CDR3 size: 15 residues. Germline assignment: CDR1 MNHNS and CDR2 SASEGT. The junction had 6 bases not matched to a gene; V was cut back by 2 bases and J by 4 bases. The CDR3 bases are TGTGCCAGCAGTGAAATTCGGACAGGGATCTATGGCTACACCTTC. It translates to CASSEIRTGIYGYTF.

For the CDR3, the DNA is TGCGCCAGCAGCTTGGCGGACAGCTCCTATGGCTACACCTTC. This sequence encodes CASSLADSSYGYTF. The chain links TRBV5-1 to TRBJ1-2, with a weak D call TRBD1 (6 bases). This CDR3 spans 14 amino acids. Between the trimmed V and J ends, which lost 0 bases and 4 bases, there was a span of 10 bases. The germline CDR1 and CDR2 sequences are SGHRS and YFSETQ.

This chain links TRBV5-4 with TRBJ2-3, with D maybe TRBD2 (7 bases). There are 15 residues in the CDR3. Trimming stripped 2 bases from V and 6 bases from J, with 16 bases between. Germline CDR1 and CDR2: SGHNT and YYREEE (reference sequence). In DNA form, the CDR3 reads TGTGCCAGCAGCTTTGATGGGGGGGGGCGTGATACGCAGTATTTT. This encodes CASSFDGGGRDTQYF.